This T cell receptor beta chain was identified during a study of blood T cell repertoires in COVID-19. On the study more broadly: Some COVID-19 samples were acute and others convalescent; all came from the United States, Italy and Spain.

The CDR3 loop spans 20 amino acids. The V and J ends lost 5 bases and 1 base, in that order; junction bases with no gene match: 20. Per germline, CDR1 SGHNT and CDR2 YENEEA. Original data processing: The assay estimated nucleated cells by amplifying reference gene primers. Method: immunoSEQ multiplex PCR; TCRdb's copy keeps in-frame clones and lacks some. V, J and clone size are taken as reported in that table, and D and trimming were inferred from the DNA itself. This table has 400,000 to 550,000 clones, more than 85% appearing once. The clonotype comes from a woman younger than 45 with acute or convalescent COVID-19. V is TRBV11-3 and J is TRBJ1-5, with 7 bases matching TRBD1. The sequenced sample consisted of peripheral blood. The CDR3 sequence is CASSTPMGLTGTLSNQPQHF. The CDR3 bases are TGTGCCAGCAGCACGCCCATGGGATTGACAGGGACATTGAGCAATCAGCCCCAGCATTTT.